This TCR beta chain was found in a study of cytomegalovirus exposure and HLA in healthy donors. The PCR had 60 Vbeta and 13 Jbeta primers. Generated by immunoSEQ multiplex PCR, the TCRdb table keeps only in-frame clones and is missing some. The sample shows 190,000 or so clones, 75% to 90% of them seen only once. Germline CDR1 LNHNV, CDR2 YYDKDF (reference sequence). The V gene lost 0 bases and the J gene lost 6 bases, with 15 bases spanning the gap. There are 15 residues in the CDR3. The sequence derives from a man aged 45 to 65 in good health and CMV-seronegative. The V call is TRBV15, the J call TRBJ2-7, with D perhaps matching TRBD1 (5 bases). The sample taken for sequencing was PBMCs. The CDR3 spells CATSRDKDRGVEQYF. The CDR3 DNA reads TGTGCCACCAGCAGAGATAAGGATAGGGGCGTCGAGCAGTACTTC.